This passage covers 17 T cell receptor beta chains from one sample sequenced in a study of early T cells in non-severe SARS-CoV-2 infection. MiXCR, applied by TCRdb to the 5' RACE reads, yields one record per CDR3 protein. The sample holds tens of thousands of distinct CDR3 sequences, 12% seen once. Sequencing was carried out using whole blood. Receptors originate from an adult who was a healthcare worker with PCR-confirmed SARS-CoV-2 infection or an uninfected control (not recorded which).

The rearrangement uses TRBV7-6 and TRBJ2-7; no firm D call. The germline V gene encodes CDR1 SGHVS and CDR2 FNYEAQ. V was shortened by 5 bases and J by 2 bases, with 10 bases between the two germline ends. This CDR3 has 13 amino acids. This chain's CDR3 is CASSPRVTYEQYF. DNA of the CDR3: TGTGCCAGCAGCCCCCGAGTTACCTACGAGCAGTACTTC.

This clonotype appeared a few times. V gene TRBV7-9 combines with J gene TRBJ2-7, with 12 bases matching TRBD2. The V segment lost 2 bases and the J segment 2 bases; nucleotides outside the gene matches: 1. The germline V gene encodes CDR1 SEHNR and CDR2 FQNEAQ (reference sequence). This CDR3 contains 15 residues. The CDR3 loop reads CASSLRTSGAYEQYF. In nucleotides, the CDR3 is TGTGCCAGCAGCTTAAGGACTAGCGGGGCCTACGAGCAGTACTTC.

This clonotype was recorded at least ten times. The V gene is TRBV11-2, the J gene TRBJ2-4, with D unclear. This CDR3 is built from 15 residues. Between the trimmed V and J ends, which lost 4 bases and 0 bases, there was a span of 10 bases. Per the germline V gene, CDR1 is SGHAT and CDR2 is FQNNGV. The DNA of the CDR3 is TGTGCCAGCAGCTCAATTAGGTCAGCCAAAAACATTCAGTACTTC. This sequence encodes CASSSIRSAKNIQYF.

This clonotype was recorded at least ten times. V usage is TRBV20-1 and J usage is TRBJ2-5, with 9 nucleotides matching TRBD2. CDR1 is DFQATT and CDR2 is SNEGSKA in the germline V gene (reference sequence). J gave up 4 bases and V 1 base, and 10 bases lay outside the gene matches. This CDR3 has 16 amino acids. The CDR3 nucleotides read TGCAGTGCTAGAGTATTTAGCGGGGGAACCGGAGAGACCCAGTACTTC. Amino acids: CSARVFSGGTGETQYF.

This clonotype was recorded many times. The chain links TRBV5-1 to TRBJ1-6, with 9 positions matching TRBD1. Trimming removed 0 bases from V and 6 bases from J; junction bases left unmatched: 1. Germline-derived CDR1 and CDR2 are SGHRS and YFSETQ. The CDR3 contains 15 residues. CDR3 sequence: CASSLGTGVNSPLHF. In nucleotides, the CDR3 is TGCGCCAGCAGCTTGGGGACAGGGGTTAATTCACCCCTCCACTTT.

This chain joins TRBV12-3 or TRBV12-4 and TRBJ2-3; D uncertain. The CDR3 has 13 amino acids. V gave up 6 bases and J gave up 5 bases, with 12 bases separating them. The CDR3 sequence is CASSRPALDTQYF. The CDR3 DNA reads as TGTGCCAGCAGCCGCCCCGCATTAGATACGCAGTATTTT.

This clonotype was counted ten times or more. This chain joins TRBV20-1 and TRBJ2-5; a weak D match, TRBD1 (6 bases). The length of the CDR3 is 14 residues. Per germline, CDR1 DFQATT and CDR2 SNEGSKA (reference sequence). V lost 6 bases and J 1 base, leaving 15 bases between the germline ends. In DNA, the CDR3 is TGCAGTGCCGCGACCAGGGACACCCAAGAGACCCAGTACTTC. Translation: CSAATRDTQETQYF.

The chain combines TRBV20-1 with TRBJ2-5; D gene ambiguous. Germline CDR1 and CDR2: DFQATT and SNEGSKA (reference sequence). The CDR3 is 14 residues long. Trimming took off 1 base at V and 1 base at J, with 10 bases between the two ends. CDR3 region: CSARGAEAQETQYF. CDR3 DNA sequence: TGCAGTGCTAGAGGGGCTGAGGCCCAAGAGACCCAGTACTTC.

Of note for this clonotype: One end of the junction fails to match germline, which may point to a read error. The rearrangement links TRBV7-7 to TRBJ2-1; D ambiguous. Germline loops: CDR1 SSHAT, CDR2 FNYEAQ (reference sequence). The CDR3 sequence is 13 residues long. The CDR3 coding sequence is TGTGCTAGCAGCTTCGCTCGGTGGGGTGAGCAGTTCTTC. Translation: CASSFARWGEQFF. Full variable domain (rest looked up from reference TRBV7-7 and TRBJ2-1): GAGVSQSPRYKVTKRGQDVTLRCDPISSHATLYWYQQALGQGPEFLTYFNYEAQPDKSGLPSDRFSAERPEGSISTLTIQRTEQRDSAMYRCASSFARWGEQFFGPGTRLTVL.

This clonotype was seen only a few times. The CDR3 protein is CSAPGQGVDIQYF. CDR3 bases: TGCAGTGCACCGGGACAGGGTGTCGACATTCAGTACTTC. This chain joins TRBV20-1 and TRBJ2-4; 9 bases match TRBD1. Trimming removed 6 bases from V and 8 bases from J; junction bases left unmatched: 8. CDR3 size: 13 residues. Germline assignment: CDR1 DFQATT and CDR2 SNEGSKA (reference sequence).

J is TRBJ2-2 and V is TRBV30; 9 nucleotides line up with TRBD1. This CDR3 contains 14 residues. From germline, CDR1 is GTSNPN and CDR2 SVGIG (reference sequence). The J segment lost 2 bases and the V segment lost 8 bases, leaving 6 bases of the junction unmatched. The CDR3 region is CARTGELNTGELFF. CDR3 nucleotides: TGTGCCCGGACAGGGGAGTTAAACACCGGGGAGCTGTTTTTT.

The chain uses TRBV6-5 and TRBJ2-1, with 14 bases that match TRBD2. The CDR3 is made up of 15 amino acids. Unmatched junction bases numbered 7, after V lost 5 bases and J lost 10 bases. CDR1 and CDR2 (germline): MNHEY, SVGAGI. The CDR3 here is CASSTPGLAGAEQFF. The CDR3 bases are TGTGCCAGCAGTACCCCGGGACTAGCGGGGGCGGAGCAGTTCTTC.

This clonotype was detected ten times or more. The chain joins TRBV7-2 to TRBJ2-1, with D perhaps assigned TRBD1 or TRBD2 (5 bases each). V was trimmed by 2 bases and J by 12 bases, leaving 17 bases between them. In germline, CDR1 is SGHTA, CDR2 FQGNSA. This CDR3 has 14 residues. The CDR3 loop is CASSLWGPGLWQFF. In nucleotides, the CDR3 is TGTGCCAGCAGCTTATGGGGACCAGGGCTATGGCAGTTCTTC.

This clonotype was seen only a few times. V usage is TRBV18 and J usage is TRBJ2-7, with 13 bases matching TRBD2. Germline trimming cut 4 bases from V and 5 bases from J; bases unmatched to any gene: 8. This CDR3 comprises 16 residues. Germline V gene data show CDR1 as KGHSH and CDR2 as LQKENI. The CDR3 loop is CASSRLAGGLSHEQYF. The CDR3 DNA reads TGTGCCAGCTCACGACTAGCGGGGGGCCTCTCGCACGAGCAGTACTTC.

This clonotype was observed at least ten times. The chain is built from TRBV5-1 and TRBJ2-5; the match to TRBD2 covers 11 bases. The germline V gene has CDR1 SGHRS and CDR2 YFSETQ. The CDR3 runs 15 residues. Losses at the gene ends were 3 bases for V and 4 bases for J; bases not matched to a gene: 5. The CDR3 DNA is TGCGCCAGCAGCTCCCTAACTAGCGGGGGAGAGACCCAGTACTTC. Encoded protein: CASSSLTSGGETQYF.

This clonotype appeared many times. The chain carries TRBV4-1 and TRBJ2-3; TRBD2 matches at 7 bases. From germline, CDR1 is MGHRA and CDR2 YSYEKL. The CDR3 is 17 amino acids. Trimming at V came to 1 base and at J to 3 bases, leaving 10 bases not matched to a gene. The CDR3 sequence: CASSQVRWGAGTDTQYF. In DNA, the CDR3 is TGCGCCAGCAGCCAAGTCCGGTGGGGAGCGGGGACAGATACGCAGTATTTT.

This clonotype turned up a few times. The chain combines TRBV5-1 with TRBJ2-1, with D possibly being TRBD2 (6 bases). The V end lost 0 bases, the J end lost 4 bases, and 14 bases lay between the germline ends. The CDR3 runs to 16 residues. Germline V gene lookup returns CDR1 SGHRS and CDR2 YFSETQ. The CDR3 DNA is TGCGCCAGCAGCTTGGAACCGGGCGGGGTTTACAATGAGCAGTTCTTC. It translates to CASSLEPGGVYNEQFF.